This is a list of T cell receptor beta chains from one sample in a study of OX40 agonist ivuxolimab in advanced cancers. Assay used: immunoSEQ multiplex PCR; TCRdb lists only in-frame clones, some missing. The sample carries about 46,000 clones, about 89% recorded once. This material consisted of CD4+ or CD8+ T cells sorted from blood, taken in a trial of the OX40 agonist ivuxolimab. The receptor set was obtained from an adult with an advanced solid tumor such as melanoma, head and neck, liver or kidney cancer. Each CDR3 is given with its conserved first and last residue.

V gene	J gene	CDR3 protein
TRBV19	TRBJ2-1	CASSISGTTFYNEQFF
TRBV19	TRBJ2-1	CASSHGTSGYNEQFF
TRBV6-5	TRBJ1-6	CASSPRTGHSPLHF
TRBV4-3	TRBJ2-1	CASSLYNEQFF
TRBV29-1	TRBJ2-7	CSVRPGQGSEQYF
TRBV11-2	TRBJ2-7	CASSLGGNEQYF
TRBV12-5	TRBJ2-1	CASGRGLYNEQFF
TRBV30	TRBJ1-1	CAWTRVTEAFF
TRBV6-5	TRBJ2-2	CASSLYSGTGELFF
TRBV13	TRBJ1-4	CASSLGGNEKLFF
TRBV30	TRBJ2-2	CAWSGLAGGLNTGELFF
TRBV7-9	TRBJ2-1	CASSLGGTGLYNEQFF
TRBV9	TRBJ2-7	CASSVEGGRDDHEQYF